This T cell receptor beta chain was sequenced in a study of control samples from healthy donors and cancer patients. Trimming removed 1 base from V and 8 bases from J, with 11 bases in between. CDR3 size: 13 residues. Germline V gene sequence: CDR1 GTSNPN, CDR2 SVGIG (reference sequence). Generated by immunoSEQ multiplex PCR, the TCRdb table keeps only in-frame clones and is missing some. The sample has 50,000 to 65,000 clones, approximately 90% seen once. The chain carries TRBV30 and TRBJ1-4; the D gene is possibly TRBD1 (5 bases). The source of this sequence is a man younger than 40 with colorectal cancer. Sample: PBMCs. The CDR3 reads CAWSGGVGEKLFF. CDR3 sequence (DNA): TGTGCCTGGAGTGGAGGGGTGGGAGAAAAACTGTTTTTT.